The rows below give T cell receptor beta chains drawn from one sample of a study of identical twins. TCRdb called the 5' RACE reads again in MiXCR, with one record for every CDR3 protein. The data contain around 250,000 distinct CDR3 sequences, about 8.3% of them seen just once; the ten biggest clones take up less than 4%. These data are also associated with another study on yellow fever vaccine responses in identical twins.

Input material: CD8+ T cells sorted from blood. These receptors were collected from a woman between 18 and 29 years old in good health. Each CDR3 is given with its conserved first and last residue. Fields, in order: J gene, D gene, V gene, clone size, CDR3 DNA, CDR3 protein. The D gene is left open where the match is weak. A row's size may be missing; if present it is once, few, many or a size class.

TRBJ2-4 TRBD1 TRBV27 - TGTGCCAGCAGTACCAGGGGGCCCAGTGCAGGTGCCAAAAACATTCAGTACTTC CASSTRGPSAGAKNIQYF
TRBJ2-1 TRBD2 TRBV4-3 - TGCGCCAGCAGCCAAGATCTGGGACTAGCGGGAGGGTATTCCTACAATGAGCAGTTCTTC CASSQDLGLAGGYSYNEQFF
TRBJ1-1 - TRBV3-1 - TGTGCCAGCAGCCAAGAAGGGGCAGGGACGAACACTGAAGCTTTCTTT CASSQEGAGTNTEAFF
TRBJ2-7 TRBD2 TRBV20-1 - TGCAGTGCTAGTCTGGGGGGGAGGGCTCTCTACGAGCAGTACTTC CSASLGGRALYEQYF
TRBJ1-5 - TRBV27 few TGTGCCAGCAGTTTATCCGGAATCAATCAGCCCCAGCATTTT CASSLSGINQPQHF
TRBJ1-1 - TRBV7-9 - TGTGCCAGCAGCTCTTTACAGGGACTGAACACTGAAGCTTTCTTT CASSSLQGLNTEAFF
TRBJ2-7 TRBD2 TRBV27 few TGTGCCAGCAGTAGCTGGACTAGCTCAACCTACGAGCAGTACTTC CASSSWTSSTYEQYF
TRBJ1-5 - TRBV28 many TGTGCCAGCAGTCCCTTGGGTCAGCCCCAGCATTTT CASSPLGQPQHF
TRBJ2-5 - TRBV4-3 few TGCGCCAGCAGCCCAGCCAGGGTTCAAGAGACCCAGTACTTC CASSPARVQETQYF
TRBJ2-2 - TRBV25-1 many TGTGCCAGCAGTGACCAGACGGTTGAGACCGGGGAGCTGTTTTTT CASSDQTVETGELFF
TRBJ2-3 - TRBV4-3 many TGCGCCAGCAGCCAAACTAGCACCTTCTTCACAGATACGCAGTATTTT CASSQTSTFFTDTQYF
TRBJ2-2 - TRBV4-3 - TGCGCCAGCAGCCAAGGGAGGATCGACGGGGAGCTGTTTTTT CASSQGRIDGELFF
TRBJ2-3 - TRBV7-9 few TGTGCCAGCAGCTTAGAGGGGTTCCCGGATACGCAGTATTTT CASSLEGFPDTQYF
TRBJ2-3 TRBD2 TRBV29-1 - TGCAGCGTTGAAGGGGGACTAGCCCTAGGAGATACGCAGTATTTT CSVEGGLALGDTQYF
TRBJ1-2 - TRBV3-1 many TGTGCCAGCAGCCAAGATCTCAATTTTCGTCTCCATGGCTACACCTTC CASSQDLNFRLHGYTF
TRBJ2-5 TRBD1 TRBV10-3 few TGTGCCATCAGTGCGACAGGGAAGTACGAGACCCAGTACTTC CAISATGKYETQYF
TRBJ2-5 - TRBV6-1 - TGTGCCAGCATGCGGGTGACGGGGGAGACCCAGTACTTC CASMRVTGETQYF
TRBJ2-3 TRBD2 TRBV2 - TGTGCCAGCGGGGGACTATCTAGCACAGATACGCAGTATTTT CASGGLSSTDTQYF
TRBJ2-7 - TRBV4-3 few TGCGCCAGCAGCCAGGGGACGGTAGCCCGCGAGCAGTACTTC CASSQGTVAREQYF
TRBJ1-2 - TRBV10-3 - TGTGCCACTGGACAGAACACGAACTATGGCTACACCTTC CATGQNTNYGYTF
TRBJ1-2 - TRBV6-5 many TGTGCCAGCAGTTACTTGGAAAGCGGCACCCCTAACTATGGCTACACCTTC CASSYLESGTPNYGYTF
TRBJ2-1 - TRBV20-1 many TGCAGTGCTAGAGACGGGGCGAGCAATGAGCAGTTCTTC CSARDGASNEQFF
TRBJ2-2 - TRBV7-9 - TGTGCCAGCAGCCCTACACCCCGGGAGCTGTTTTTT CASSPTPRELFF
TRBJ1-1 - TRBV27 few TGTGCCAGCAGTCGCCCTCCTCAGGTGAACACTGAAGCTTTCTTT CASSRPPQVNTEAFF
TRBJ2-2 - TRBV29-1 - TGCAGCGTTGAGGGGGAGAACACCGGGGAGCTGTTTTTT CSVEGENTGELFF
TRBJ2-7 - TRBV6-2/TRBV6-3 many TGTGCCAGCAGTTTGACAGATTCCTCAGCCTACGAGCAGTACTTC CASSLTDSSAYEQYF
TRBJ2-5 - TRBV27 few TGTGCCAGCAGTTTAGGACATGGGCTAGGTCAAAGTACCCAGTACTTC CASSLGHGLGQSTQYF
TRBJ2-3 - TRBV11-2 few TGTGCCAGCAGCCCCCAGGGGGGGGCGCAAATGACAGATACGCAGTATTTT CASSPQGGAQMTDTQYF
TRBJ2-3 - TRBV7-6 few TGTGCCAGCAGCTCTAGGTGGGATACGCAGTATTTT CASSSRWDTQYF
TRBJ2-7 - TRBV20-1 many TGCAGTGCTAGGGCGCTAGACCAGGCCCGCGTTTACGAGCAGTACTTC CSARALDQARVYEQYF
TRBJ2-6 - TRBV12-3/TRBV12-4 few TGTGCCAGCCTTTACAGGGCTCCTACTGCTGGGGCCAACGTCCTGACTTTC CASLYRAPTAGANVLTF
TRBJ2-7 - TRBV27 few TGTGCCAGCAGAATACAGGGTACACCCGTCTACGAGCAGTACTTC CASRIQGTPVYEQYF
TRBJ2-4 TRBD1 TRBV11-3 many TGTGCCAGCAGCCCCCCAGGGACAGGGGACTTTAGGGGGAACATTCAGTACTTC CASSPPGTGDFRGNIQYF
TRBJ1-4 - TRBV7-9 many TGTGCCAGCAACGACGGAGTTAATGAAAAACTGTTTTTT CASNDGVNEKLFF
TRBJ1-2 - TRBV20-1 - TGCAGTGCTAGAGTTGACGGGGACGGCTACACCTTC CSARVDGDGYTF
TRBJ2-2 TRBD1 TRBV29-1 many TGCAGCGTAGGTGGGACAGGCCCGAACACCGGGGAGCTGTTTTTT CSVGGTGPNTGELFF
TRBJ2-1 - TRBV5-1 few TGCGCCAGCAACGGGGCAGGGTTATTCAATGAGCAGTTCTTC CASNGAGLFNEQFF
TRBJ1-1 TRBD1 TRBV29-1 - TGCAGCGTTACAGGGGGAGGCACTGAAGCTTTCTTT CSVTGGGTEAFF
TRBJ2-3 TRBD2 TRBV7-3 - TGTGCCAGCAGCTTATCTGGGACTAGCAGGACAGATACGCAGTATTTT CASSLSGTSRTDTQYF
TRBJ1-3 - TRBV4-3 many TGCGCCAGCAGCCAAGATCGGGGAATTGGAAACACCATATATTTT CASSQDRGIGNTIYF
TRBJ1-2 - TRBV6-2/TRBV6-3 - TGTGCCAGCACTGAGAGGGAGGACAGCCCTGTCTATGGCTACACCTTC CASTEREDSPVYGYTF
TRBJ1-2 TRBD1 TRBV3-1 - TGTGCCAGCAGCCCCGGGACAGGCTATGACTACACCTTC CASSPGTGYDYTF
TRBJ2-1 TRBD2 TRBV10-3 few TGTGCCATCAGTGAAGGCGGGGGAGGGTACAATGAGCAGTTCTTC CAISEGGGGYNEQFF
TRBJ2-7 - TRBV5-6 many TGTGCCAGCAGCTTGGGTCGGACAGAGACCTACGAGCAGTACTTC CASSLGRTETYEQYF
TRBJ2-7 TRBD1 TRBV27 - TGTGCCAGCAGTTCCAACCGGGACAGGGGGCGTTACGAGCAGTACTTC CASSSNRDRGRYEQYF
TRBJ2-7 TRBD1 TRBV7-2 few TGTGCCAGCAGCTTAGTTCGATACAGGGGGAACGAGCAGTACTTC CASSLVRYRGNEQYF
TRBJ2-7 - TRBV7-9 many TGTGCCAGCAGCTTAAATCCGGGACCGAACCCCTACGAGCAGTACTTC CASSLNPGPNPYEQYF
TRBJ2-5 TRBD2 TRBV12-3/TRBV12-4 - TGTGCCAGCAGTTATCCGGCTAGCGGGAGTCAAGAGACCCAGTACTTC CASSYPASGSQETQYF
TRBJ2-5 - TRBV7-9 many TGTGCCAGCAGCTTAGTGGCTCAGGGGGGCAAGGAGACCCAGTACTTC CASSLVAQGGKETQYF
TRBJ2-3 - TRBV6-1 few TGTGCCAGCAGCTCCGGACCCAGCACAGATACGCAGTATTTT CASSSGPSTDTQYF
TRBJ1-1 - TRBV9 many TGTGCCAGCAGCGCAGCCTTTGGATCTTTGAACACTGAAGCTTTCTTT CASSAAFGSLNTEAFF